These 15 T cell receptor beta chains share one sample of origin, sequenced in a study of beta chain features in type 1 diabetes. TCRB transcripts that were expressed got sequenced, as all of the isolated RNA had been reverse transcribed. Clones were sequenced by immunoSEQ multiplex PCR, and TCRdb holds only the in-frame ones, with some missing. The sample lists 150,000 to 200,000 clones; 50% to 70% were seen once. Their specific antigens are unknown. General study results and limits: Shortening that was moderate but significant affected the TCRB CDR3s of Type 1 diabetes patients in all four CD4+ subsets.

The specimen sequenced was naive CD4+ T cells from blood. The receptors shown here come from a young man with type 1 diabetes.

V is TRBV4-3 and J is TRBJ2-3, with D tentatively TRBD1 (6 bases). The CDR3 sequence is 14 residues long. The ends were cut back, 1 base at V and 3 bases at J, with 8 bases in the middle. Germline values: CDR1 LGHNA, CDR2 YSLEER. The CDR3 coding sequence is TGCGCCAGCAGCCAAGTAAGGGGGACAGATACGCAGTATTTT. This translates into CASSQVRGTDTQYF.

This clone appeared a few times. CDR3 amino acids: CASSSTTGFYGYTF. CDR3 in DNA: TGTGCCAGCAGTTCCACAACAGGGTTCTATGGCTACACCTTC. This rearrangement joins TRBV27 to TRBJ1-2; TRBD1 is a possible D gene (6 bases). Germline V lookup: CDR1 MNHEY, CDR2 SMNVEV (reference sequence). Trimming stripped 4 bases from V and 4 bases from J, with 13 bases between. CDR3 length: 14 amino acids.

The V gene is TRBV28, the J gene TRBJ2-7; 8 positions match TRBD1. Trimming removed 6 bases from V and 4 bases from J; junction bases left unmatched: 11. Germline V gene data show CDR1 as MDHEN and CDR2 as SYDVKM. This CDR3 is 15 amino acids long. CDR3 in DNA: TGTGCCAGCAGCTATACCTTAGGACAGGGATACGAGCAGTACTTC. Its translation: CASSYTLGQGYEQYF.

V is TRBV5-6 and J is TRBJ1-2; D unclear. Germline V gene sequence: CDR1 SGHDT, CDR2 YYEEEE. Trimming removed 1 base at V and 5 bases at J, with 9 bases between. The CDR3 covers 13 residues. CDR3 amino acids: CASSLNGNYGYTF. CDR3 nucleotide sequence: TGTGCCAGCAGCTTGAACGGGAATTATGGCTACACCTTC.

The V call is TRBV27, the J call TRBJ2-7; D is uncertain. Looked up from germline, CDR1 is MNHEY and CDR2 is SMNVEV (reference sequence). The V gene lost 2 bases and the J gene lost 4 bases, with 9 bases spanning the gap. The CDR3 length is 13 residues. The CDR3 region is CASSLERGYEQYF. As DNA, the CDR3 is TGTGCCAGCAGTTTAGAAAGAGGATACGAGCAGTACTTC.

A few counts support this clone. CDR3 DNA: TGCAGCTTGGACAGGAGGGGCACAGATACGCAGTATTTT. Translating gives CSLDRRGTDTQYF. The genes are TRBV29-1 and TRBJ2-3, with a possible D match to TRBD1 (7 bases). The CDR3 runs to 13 residues. Trimming cost V 8 bases and J 1 base, with 13 bases left between them. Germline CDR1 and CDR2: SQVTM and ANQGSEA.

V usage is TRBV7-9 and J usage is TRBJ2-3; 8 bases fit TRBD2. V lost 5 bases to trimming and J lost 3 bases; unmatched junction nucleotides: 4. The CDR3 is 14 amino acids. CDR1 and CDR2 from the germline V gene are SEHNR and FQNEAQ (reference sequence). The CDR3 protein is CASSPGGTTDTQYF. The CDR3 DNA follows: TGTGCCAGCAGCCCGGGGGGGACTACAGATACGCAGTATTTT.

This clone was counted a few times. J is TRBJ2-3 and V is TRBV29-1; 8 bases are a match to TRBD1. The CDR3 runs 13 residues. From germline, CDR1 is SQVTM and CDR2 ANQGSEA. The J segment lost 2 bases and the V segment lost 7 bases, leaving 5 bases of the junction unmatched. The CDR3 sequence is CSARTGNTDTQYF. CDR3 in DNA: TGCAGCGCCAGGACAGGGAACACAGATACGCAGTATTTT.

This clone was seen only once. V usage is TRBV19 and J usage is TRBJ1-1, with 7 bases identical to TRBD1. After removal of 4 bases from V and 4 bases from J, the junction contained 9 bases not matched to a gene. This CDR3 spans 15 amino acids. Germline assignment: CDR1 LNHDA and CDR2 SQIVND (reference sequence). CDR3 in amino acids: CASSSTRQGPTEAFF. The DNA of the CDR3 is TGTGCCAGTAGTAGCACTCGACAGGGACCCACTGAAGCTTTCTTT. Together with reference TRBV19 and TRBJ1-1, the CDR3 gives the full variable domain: DGGITQSPKYLFRKEGQNVTLSCEQNLNHDAMYWYRQDPGQGLRLIYYSQIVNDFQKGDIAEGYSVSREKKESFPLTVTSAQKNPTAFYLCASSSTRQGPTEAFFGQGTRLTVV.

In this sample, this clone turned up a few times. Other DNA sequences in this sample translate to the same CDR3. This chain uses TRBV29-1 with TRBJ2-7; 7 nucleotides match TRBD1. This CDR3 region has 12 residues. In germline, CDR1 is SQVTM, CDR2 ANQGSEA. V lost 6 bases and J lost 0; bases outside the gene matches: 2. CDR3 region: CSVRTGSYEQYF. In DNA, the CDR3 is TGCAGCGTCAGGACAGGCTCCTACGAGCAGTACTTC.

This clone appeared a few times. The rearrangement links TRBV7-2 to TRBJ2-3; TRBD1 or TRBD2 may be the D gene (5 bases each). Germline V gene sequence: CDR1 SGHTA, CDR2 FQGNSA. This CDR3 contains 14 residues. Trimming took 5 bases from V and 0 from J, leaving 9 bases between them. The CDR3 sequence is CASSPGQSTDTQYF. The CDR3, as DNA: TGTGCCAGCAGCCCGGGGCAGAGCACAGATACGCAGTATTTT.

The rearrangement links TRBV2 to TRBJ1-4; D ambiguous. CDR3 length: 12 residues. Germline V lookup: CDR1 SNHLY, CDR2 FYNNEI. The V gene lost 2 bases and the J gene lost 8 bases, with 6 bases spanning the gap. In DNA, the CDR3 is TGTGCCAGCAGTGAAACAAGAGAAAAACTGTTTTTT. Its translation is CASSETREKLFF.

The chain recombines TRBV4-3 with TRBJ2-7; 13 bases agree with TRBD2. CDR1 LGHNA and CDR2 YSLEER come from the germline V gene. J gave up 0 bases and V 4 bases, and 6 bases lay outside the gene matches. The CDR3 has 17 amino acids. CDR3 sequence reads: CASSLRLAGGLSYEQYF. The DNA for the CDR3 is TGCGCCAGCAGCCTCCGACTAGCGGGGGGCCTCTCCTACGAGCAGTACTTC.

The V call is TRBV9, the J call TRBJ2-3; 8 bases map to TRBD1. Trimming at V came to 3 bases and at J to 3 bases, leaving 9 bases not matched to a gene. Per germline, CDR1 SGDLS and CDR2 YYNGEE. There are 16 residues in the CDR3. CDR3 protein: CASSAGQGRWTDTQYF. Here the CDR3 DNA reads TGTGCCAGCAGCGCTGGACAGGGTCGGTGGACAGATACGCAGTATTTT.

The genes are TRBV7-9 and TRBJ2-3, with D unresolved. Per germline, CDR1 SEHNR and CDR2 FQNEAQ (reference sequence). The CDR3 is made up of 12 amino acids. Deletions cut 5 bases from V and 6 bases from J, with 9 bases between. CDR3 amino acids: CASSPEGDTQYF. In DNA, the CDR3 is TGTGCCAGCAGCCCCGAAGGTGATACGCAGTATTTT.